A single sample is the source of the 15 T cell receptor beta chains below, sequenced in a study of T cell changes during pregnancy in multiple sclerosis. Some clones are missing from TCRdb's copy, which holds only in-frame ones; the method was immunoSEQ multiplex PCR. The table includes 30,000 to 45,000 clones, 92% detected once. Sequencing was performed on CD4+ T cells from peripheral blood mononuclear cells, taken after pregnancy. The receptor source for this set is a female donor in good health, enrolled as a control in a pregnancy study.

V is TRBV30 and J is TRBJ1-1, with D unresolved. V lost 4 bases and J 0 bases, leaving 6 bases between the germline ends. CDR1 GTSNPN and CDR2 SVGIG come from the germline V gene (reference sequence). The CDR3 contains 12 residues. The CDR3 DNA is TGTGCCTGGATCCGTCTGAACACTGAAGCTTTCTTT. Translation: CAWIRLNTEAFF.

The V call is TRBV7-2, the J call TRBJ2-5, with 7 bases fitting TRBD2. The CDR3 spans 15 residues. Trimming cost V 5 bases and J 2 bases; bases outside gene matches: 8. The germline V gene encodes CDR1 SGHTA and CDR2 FQGNSA. The CDR3 DNA reads as TGTGCCAGCAGCACAGCTAGCGGTAAACAAGAGACCCAGTACTTC. Its translation is CASSTASGKQETQYF.

J is TRBJ1-5 and V is TRBV27; 8 bases line up with TRBD1. This CDR3 spans 14 amino acids. The J segment lost 7 bases and the V segment lost 2 bases, leaving 4 bases of the junction unmatched. The germline V gene encodes CDR1 MNHEY and CDR2 SMNVEV (reference sequence). CDR3 residues: CASSLQGARQPQHF. CDR3 nucleotide sequence: TGTGCCAGCAGTTTACAGGGGGCGCGACAGCCCCAGCATTTT.

This chain links TRBV2 with TRBJ1-6, with 7 bases aligning to TRBD1. The CDR3 spans 14 residues. V gave up 7 bases and J gave up 6 bases; unmatched junction bases: 6. The germline CDR1 and CDR2 sequences are SNHLY and FYNNEI. CDR3 nucleotide sequence: TGTGCCAGCACCCTGGGACAGTTTAATTCACCCCTCCACTTT. Translation: CASTLGQFNSPLHF.

This chain connects TRBV7-2 to TRBJ2-5; 9 bases are a match to TRBD2. Germline trimming cut 5 bases from V and 4 bases from J; bases unmatched to any gene: 8. This CDR3 region has 15 residues. The germline gives CDR1 SGHTA, CDR2 FQGNSA. CDR3 in DNA: TGTGCCAGCAGCATTGGCGGGGGGGCCGGAGAGACCCAGTACTTC. This encodes CASSIGGGAGETQYF.

The chain combines TRBV19 with TRBJ2-5; 13 nucleotides align to TRBD2. Per the germline V gene, CDR1 is LNHDA and CDR2 is SQIVND (reference sequence). J gave up 9 bases and V 8 bases, and 12 bases lay outside the gene matches. The CDR3 is 15 amino acids. This CDR3 reads CASGRTSGSPGAQYF. As DNA, the CDR3 is TGTGCCAGTGGAAGGACTAGCGGGAGCCCCGGGGCCCAGTACTTC.

This clone was observed a few times. The chain links TRBV30 to TRBJ1-1; no clear D. Trimming took off 3 bases at V and 0 bases at J, with 8 bases between the two ends. Per germline, CDR1 GTSNPN and CDR2 SVGIG (reference sequence). This CDR3 contains 13 residues. The CDR3 spells CAWRREVNTEAFF. The DNA for the CDR3 is TGTGCCTGGAGACGGGAGGTGAACACTGAAGCTTTCTTT. Together with reference TRBV30 and TRBJ1-1, the CDR3 gives the full variable domain: SQTIHQWPATLVQPVGSPLSLECTVEGTSNPNLYWYRQAAGRGLQLLFYSVGIGQISSEVPQNLSASRPQDRQFILSSKKLLLSDSGFYLCAWRREVNTEAFFGQGTRLTVV.

This rearrangement joins TRBV6-5 to TRBJ2-5; TRBD1 is a possible D gene (6 bases). V lost 2 bases and J lost 5, with 12 bases in between. CDR3 length: 14 residues. Germline assignment: CDR1 MNHEY and CDR2 SVGAGI. CDR3 sequence reads: CASSYLLRGETQYF. In DNA form, the CDR3 reads TGTGCCAGCAGTTACCTTCTGAGGGGGGAGACCCAGTACTTC.

This chain connects TRBV5-6 to TRBJ2-5; 7 bases align to TRBD2. With 5 bases clipped from V and 3 bases from J, the junction kept 7 bases outside the gene matches. This CDR3 has 14 residues. The germline CDR1 and CDR2 sequences are SGHDT and YYEEEE. The CDR3 is CASSISGWEETQYF. In DNA form, the CDR3 reads TGTGCCAGCAGTATTAGCGGGTGGGAAGAGACCCAGTACTTC.

V usage is TRBV2 and J usage is TRBJ1-1; weak D call: TRBD1 (5 bases). Germline V gene data show CDR1 as SNHLY and CDR2 as FYNNEI. The CDR3 covers 13 residues. V lost 10 bases, J lost 4 bases, and 16 bases lay in between. The CDR3 region has the DNA TGTGCCACCAAAACGGAAAGGGGCACTGAAGCTTTCTTT. Amino acids: CATKTERGTEAFF. The full variable domain, its missing parts supplied by reference TRBV2 and TRBJ1-1, is EPEVTQTPSHQVTQMGQEVILRCVPISNHLYFYWYRQILGQKVEFLVSFYNNEISEKSEIFDDQFSVERPDGSNFTLKIRSTKLEDSAMYFCATKTERGTEAFFGQGTRLTVV.

This sequence joins TRBV10-3 and TRBJ1-2; D might be TRBD1 (6 bases). The V gene's germline CDR1 is ENHRY and CDR2 SYGVKD. CDR3 length: 16 amino acids. The germline V and J ends were trimmed by 6 bases and 7 bases, with 24 bases remaining between them. The CDR3 DNA reads as TGTGCCATCAGCCTCCCGACCGGGGGGGGCGCGGGTGGCTACACCTTC. This codes for CAISLPTGGGAGGYTF.

CDR3 sequence reads: CASSSRTVSYEQYF. DNA of the CDR3: TGTGCCAGCAGCTCGCGGACAGTAAGCTACGAGCAGTACTTC. The chain joins TRBV7-8 to TRBJ2-7, with a tentative D call TRBD1 (6 bases). CDR1 and CDR2 from the germline V gene are SGHVS and FQNEAQ. Trimming took off 4 bases at V and 3 bases at J, with 13 bases between the two ends. This CDR3 spans 14 amino acids.

The V gene is TRBV9, the J gene TRBJ2-3; no clear D. CDR3 length equals 13 residues. Looked up from germline, CDR1 is SGDLS and CDR2 is YYNGEE. The V end was cut by 0 bases, the J end by 4 bases, with 6 bases between. The DNA for the CDR3 is TGTGCCAGCAGCGTAGCCCCCTCAGATACGCAGTATTTT. Protein sequence: CASSVAPSDTQYF.

This clone has just one count. The J gene is TRBJ1-1, the V gene TRBV11-1; D remains ambiguous. CDR1 SGHAT and CDR2 FQDESV come from the germline V gene (reference sequence). The CDR3 totals 14 residues. V lost 0 bases and J 0 bases, leaving 5 bases between the germline ends. CDR3 in DNA: TGTGCCAGCAGCTTAGCACGGGTGAACACTGAAGCTTTCTTT. Translating gives CASSLARVNTEAFF.

In its sample, this clone was seen once. J is TRBJ2-3 and V is TRBV29-1; 9 bases align to TRBD2. This CDR3 is 14 amino acids long. Germline values: CDR1 SQVTM, CDR2 ANQGSEA. V lost 5 bases, J lost 2 bases, and 5 bases stayed unmatched. The CDR3 region has the DNA TGCAGCGTTCGACTAGCGGTGAACACAGATACGCAGTATTTT. It translates to CSVRLAVNTDTQYF.